A selection of T cell receptor beta chains follows, all from one sample in a study of T-cell reconstitution after alpha-beta-depleted transplantation in children. TCRdb re-analysed the PCR reads in MiXCR, keeping a single row per CDR3 protein. The top ten clones hold around 2% of a sample with 400,000 to 550,000 distinct CDR3 sequences, about 10% of them seen once. Sequenced here: PBMCs, sampled before TCRalphabeta/CD19-depleted stem cell transplant. The receptors were sampled from a child aged 2 to 9 with inherited bone marrow failure, due to receive a stem cell transplant. The CDR3 runs from the conserved cysteine through the conserved F or W. The D gene is left open where the match is weak.

J	D	length	V	CDR3
TRBJ2-3	.	14	TRBV29-1	CSVEGPSSTDTQYF
TRBJ2-7	.	14	TRBV27	CASSYVQGVDEQYF
TRBJ2-3	TRBD2	18	TRBV12-3/TRBV12-4	CASSLRSGGSPSTDTQYF
TRBJ2-3	.	14	TRBV29-1	CSALKVGGTDTQYF
TRBJ1-1	.	13	TRBV10-3	CAISGDGRPEAFF
TRBJ2-1	TRBD1	14	TRBV30	CAWEDRGTYNEQFF
TRBJ2-5	TRBD2	15	TRBV5-1	CASYWGGPRAETQYF
TRBJ1-5	.	15	TRBV20-1	CSARAYGQRNQPQHF
TRBJ2-1	TRBD2	21	TRBV5-1	CASSLETGLAGGPIRHNEQFF
TRBJ1-1	.	12	TRBV29-1	CSAQEGNTEAFF
TRBJ1-2	.	15	TRBV10-3	CAISEWSAQFSGYTF
TRBJ1-6	TRBD1	16	TRBV20-1	CSASGGRGQGKSPLHF
TRBJ1-2	TRBD1	12	TRBV20-1	CSAETGRYGYTF
TRBJ2-7	TRBD2	15	TRBV5-1	CASSLRGRAGDEQYF
TRBJ2-7	.	15	TRBV10-3	CAISESEGASYEQYF
TRBJ1-3	.	15	TRBV6-1	CASSPTENSGNTIYF
TRBJ1-3	.	13	TRBV3-1	CASSTTVGNTIYF
TRBJ1-3	.	15	TRBV12-3/TRBV12-4	CASRLGTASGNTIYF
TRBJ2-7	TRBD1	14	TRBV20-1	CSAPGDRVNYEQYF
TRBJ2-7	.	15	TRBV3-1	CASSPRHSSMHEQYF
TRBJ2-1	.	16	TRBV4-3	CASSQGGGRHYNEQFF
TRBJ2-3	TRBD2	16	TRBV6-2/TRBV6-3	CASSWGAGASTDTQYF
TRBJ2-1	.	16	TRBV29-1	CSALDGTQRAYNEQFF
TRBJ2-2	.	15	TRBV4-2	CASSQTTGSTGELFF
TRBJ2-1	TRBD2	15	TRBV12-3/TRBV12-4	CASSLMGLADNEQFF
TRBJ2-7	TRBD2	15	TRBV5-1	CASSFVSGTTSEQYF
TRBJ2-3	.	13	TRBV29-1	CSVWGLGTDTQYF
TRBJ2-1	.	16	TRBV12-3/TRBV12-4	CASSLRVSGRANEQFF
TRBJ2-3	TRBD2	16	TRBV20-1	CSARNRIAGGADTQYF
TRBJ1-5	.	17	TRBV6-5	CASSPRQAGRGNQPQHF
TRBJ1-2	.	16	TRBV7-2	CASSLVVGRGIYGYTF
TRBJ2-7	TRBD2	17	TRBV4-3	CASSQDTSGRFGYEQYF
TRBJ2-1	TRBD2	16	TRBV7-8	CASSVRSGSSYNEQFF
TRBJ2-1	.	13	TRBV7-6	CASSFTLYNEQFF
TRBJ2-2	.	16	TRBV2	CASIPKGRARTGELFF
TRBJ2-7	.	14	TRBV12-3/TRBV12-4	CASSLGLGTYEQYF
TRBJ1-1	.	16	TRBV13	CASSSGLALMNTEAFF
TRBJ2-1	TRBD2	18	TRBV24-1	CATSDRFAGVGAYNEQFF
TRBJ1-2	TRBD1	13	TRBV7-8	CASSSSQGYGYTF
TRBJ2-7	.	15	TRBV5-1	CASSFLTGLGGEQYF
TRBJ2-7	.	15	TRBV5-6	CASSLAGDSLYEQYF
TRBJ2-7	TRBD2	16	TRBV20-1	CSASGTSGRGPYEQYF
TRBJ2-3	.	14	TRBV20-1	CSARGWDPSDTQYF
TRBJ1-1	.	11	TRBV29-1	CSVEQGNEAFF
TRBJ1-1	TRBD1	17	TRBV5-1	CASSLWGTGSMNTEAFF
TRBJ2-4	.	15	TRBV27	CASSGQEGSVNIQYF
TRBJ1-1	.	12	TRBV12-3/TRBV12-4	CASRRGDTEAFF
TRBJ2-7	TRBD2	14	TRBV14	CASSQDTSGIEQYF
TRBJ1-4	TRBD1	15	TRBV28	CASRTSKGAGEKLFF
TRBJ2-2	.	16	TRBV7-2	CASSNTGTANTGELFF
TRBJ2-1	.	12	TRBV5-4	CASSSSVNEQFF
TRBJ1-3	.	13	TRBV20-1	CSARFNSGNTIYF
TRBJ1-2	TRBD1	15	TRBV6-2/TRBV6-3	CASSRTGTVSYGYTF
TRBJ2-5	TRBD2	14	TRBV15	CATSILAGGETQYF
TRBJ2-3	TRBD2	16	TRBV4-3	CASSQDLRENTDTQYF
TRBJ2-1	TRBD2	14	TRBV12-3/TRBV12-4	CASRPSFSGNEQFF
TRBJ2-3	.	14	TRBV7-9	CASSYFAAGDTQYF
TRBJ2-1	TRBD2	15	TRBV4-3	CASKRLAGVRGEQFF
TRBJ1-1	TRBD1	12	TRBV29-1	CSDRDRETEAFF